This is a list of T cell receptor beta chains from one sample in a study of OX40 agonist ivuxolimab in advanced cancers. Some clones are missing from TCRdb's copy, which holds only in-frame ones; the method was immunoSEQ multiplex PCR. Among some 58,000 clones listed, 80% to 90% were seen once. The sequencing used CD4+ or CD8+ T cells sorted from blood, collected in a trial of the OX40 agonist ivuxolimab. These receptors were obtained from an adult with an advanced solid tumor such as melanoma, head and neck, liver or kidney cancer. CDR3s include the opening cysteine and the closing phenylalanine or tryptophan. A D gene is named only where the DNA matches it firmly. Some rows have no size entry. The others give once, few or many, or a class for an expanded clone.

TRBJ2-1	TRBD2	TRBV27	-	TGTGCCAGCAGTAGAGGACTAGCGGGAGGGCCCAATGAGCAGTTCTTC	CASSRGLAGGPNEQFF
TRBJ2-3	TRBD2	TRBV18	-	TGTGCCAGCTCGGAAAAGCTTAGCGGGAGTGCAGATACGCAGTATTTT	CASSEKLSGSADTQYF
TRBJ2-2	TRBD1	TRBV19	-	TGTGCCAGTAGTCAGGGGGCAGGGTCCGGGGAGCTGTTTTTT	CASSQGAGSGELFF
TRBJ1-1	-	TRBV6-5	-	TGTGCCAGCAGTTACGAAGGGGTAGCTTTCTTT	CASSYEGVAFF
TRBJ2-3	TRBD2	TRBV9	-	TGTGCCAGCACCCTGGGGGGGGGTAAGACAGATACGCAGTATTTT	CASTLGGGKTDTQYF
TRBJ1-4	TRBD1	TRBV2	-	TGTGCCAGCAGCCTGATTTATCCGGGACAGGGCGGTGAAAAACTGTTTTTT	CASSLIYPGQGGEKLFF
TRBJ1-4	TRBD1	TRBV29-1	-	TGCAGCGTTTTTCAATTACAGGGGAGCGGTGAAAAACTGTTTTTT	CSVFQLQGSGEKLFF
TRBJ1-2	TRBD1	TRBV19	-	TGTGCCAGTAGTGATAACAGGGGAGTTAGCGGCTACACCTTC	CASSDNRGVSGYTF
TRBJ2-7	-	TRBV18	-	TGTGCCAGCTCACAACAAGGGGGCGAGCAGTACTTC	CASSQQGGEQYF
TRBJ2-1	-	TRBV15	-	TGTGCCACCAGCAGAGGGGGGGTTACCTCCTACAATGAGCAGTTCTTC	CATSRGGVTSYNEQFF
TRBJ2-5	-	TRBV7-2	-	TGTGCCAGCACCTGGAAATCCGGAGAGACCCAGTACTTC	CASTWKSGETQYF
TRBJ1-2	-	TRBV19	-	TGTGCCAGTACTCCCGAGAGGGGGGATGAAGGGTATGGCTACACCTTC	CASTPERGDEGYGYTF
TRBJ1-5	TRBD1	TRBV27	-	TGTGCCAGCAGGACAGGGGGAGGCAATCAGCCCCAGCATTTT	CASRTGGGNQPQHF
TRBJ2-3	TRBD1	TRBV29-1	-	TGCAGCGTCGTACGGACAGGGACAGATACGCAGTATTTT	CSVVRTGTDTQYF
TRBJ2-7	-	TRBV1	-	TGCACCAGCAGCCAAGATGGGGGGACAGGGGGACCAACCTACGAGCAGTACTTC	CTSSQDGGTGGPTYEQYF
TRBJ2-5	TRBD1	TRBV15	-	TGTGCCACCAGCAGGGAACCGGGACAGGGGAGTACCCAGTACTTC	CATSREPGQGSTQYF
TRBJ1-3	-	TRBV7-2	once	TGTGCCAGCAGCCAAGGCGGGTCTGGAAACACCATATATTTT	CASSQGGSGNTIYF
TRBJ1-1	-	TRBV15	few	TGTGCCACCAGCAGAGATCAGCCGAATGAAGCTTTCTTT	CATSRDQPNEAFF
TRBJ2-7	-	TRBV7-2	-	TGTGCCAGCAGCTCCAGACAAGGCTTCGAGCAGTACTTC	CASSSRQGFEQYF
TRBJ1-2	TRBD1	TRBV11-3	many	TGTGCCAGCAGCCCGAGGACAGGCTCTAACTATGGCTACACCTTC	CASSPRTGSNYGYTF
TRBJ2-7	TRBD1	TRBV5-6	-	TGTGCCAGCAGCTTGGGGACAGGAGCCTACGAGCAGTACTTC	CASSLGTGAYEQYF
TRBJ1-2	-	TRBV4-2	-	TGTGCCAGCAGCCAAGATCTTGGTAACTATGGCTACACCTTT	CASSQDLGNYGYTF
TRBJ1-5	TRBD1	TRBV18	-	TGTGCCAGCTCACCCCGACAGGGGGGAGGCAATCAGCCCCAGCATTTT	CASSPRQGGGNQPQHF
TRBJ2-3	-	TRBV5-4	once	TGTGCCAGCAGCGGGGTCCAACCAGATACGCAGTATTTT	CASSGVQPDTQYF
TRBJ1-5	-	TRBV7-8	-	TGTGCCAGCAGCTCAGTTGACCCTAGCCAGCCCCAGCATTTT	CASSSVDPSQPQHF
TRBJ2-1	TRBD2	TRBV7-3	once	TGTGCCAGCAGCTGGGAGACGGGACTAGCGAGGAATGAGCAGTTCTTC	CASSWETGLARNEQFF
TRBJ2-7	TRBD2	TRBV10-3	-	TGTGCCACCAGTGAACTAGCGGGAGTCCCTCCCGAGCAGTACTTC	CATSELAGVPPEQYF
TRBJ2-5	TRBD2	TRBV6-5	-	TGTGCCAGCAGTCCTCGGACTAGCGAACAGACCCAGTACTTC	CASSPRTSEQTQYF
TRBJ2-1	-	TRBV10-2	-	TGCGCCAGCGGGGGTTACAATGAGCAGTTCTTC	CASGGYNEQFF
TRBJ1-3	TRBD1	TRBV9	-	TGTGCCAGCAGCCCCTCCCGGGCGGGACAGGGTTGGGGGGGTTCTCGAAACACCATATATTTT	CASSPSRAGQGWGGSRNTIYF
TRBJ2-2	TRBD2	TRBV6-1	-	TGTGCCAGCAGACCGGGACTAGCGGGAGCCGGGGAGCTGTTTTTT	CASRPGLAGAGELFF
TRBJ2-5	TRBD2	TRBV4-1	once	TGCGCCAGCAGCCAAGAGGGGAGGGAAGAGACCCAGTACTTC	CASSQEGREETQYF
TRBJ2-4	-	TRBV6-4	-	TGTGCCAGCAGTGACTCGGACCGGGGCTTC	CASSDSDRGF
TRBJ2-2	TRBD2	TRBV5-6	once	TGTGCCAGCAGCATGGGGACTAGTCGGGCCGGGGAGCTGTTTTTT	CASSMGTSRAGELFF
TRBJ1-2	TRBD1	TRBV7-6	few	TGTGCCAGCAGCCGAACAGGGGGCGGTTATGGCTACACCTTC	CASSRTGGGYGYTF
TRBJ1-2	TRBD1	TRBV5-4	-	TGTGCCAGCAGCCCGGGACAGGGGGCCTATGGCTACACCTTC	CASSPGQGAYGYTF
TRBJ1-3	-	TRBV15	-	TGTGCCACCAGCAGATTCAGGGGAAATACGGGGGGAAACACCATATATTTT	CATSRFRGNTGGNTIYF
TRBJ1-2	-	TRBV19	-	TGTGCCAGTAGTACGACAACGGACGGGTATTATGGCTACACCTTC	CASSTTTDGYYGYTF
TRBJ1-1	TRBD1	TRBV19	-	TGTGCCAGTAAGGGGACAGGGCCCACTGAAGCTTTCTTT	CASKGTGPTEAFF
TRBJ1-2	-	TRBV25-1	-	TGTGCCAGCAGTGAATACGGGGAGTATGGCTACACCTTC	CASSEYGEYGYTF
TRBJ2-1	-	TRBV7-2	-	TGTGCCAGCAGCTTGGGACTTCTGAATGAGCAGTTCTTC	CASSLGLLNEQFF
TRBJ1-1	-	TRBV5-1	few	TGCGCCAGCACCTTCGGGGGATTCGTGAACACTGAAGCTTTCTTT	CASTFGGFVNTEAFF
TRBJ2-5	-	TRBV4-2	-	TGTGCCAGCAGCCAAGGGGAGGGGGGAGAAGAGACCCAGTACTTC	CASSQGEGGEETQYF
TRBJ1-1	TRBD1	TRBV11-3	few	TGTGCCAGCAGCTGGACAGGGGAGACCACTGAAGCTTTCTTT	CASSWTGETTEAFF
TRBJ1-1	-	TRBV7-8	-	TGTGCCAGCAGCACCGGACCCTCCGGTCTCGCTGAAGCTTTCTTT	CASSTGPSGLAEAFF
TRBJ1-1	-	TRBV5-1	-	TGCGCCAGCAGCTTTGAGGGGCCTGAAGCTTTCTTT	CASSFEGPEAFF
TRBJ2-7	-	TRBV18	-	TGTGCCAGCTCAAGCCCCGGGACCTACGAGCAGTACTTC	CASSSPGTYEQYF
TRBJ1-1	TRBD1	TRBV9	-	TGTGCCAGCAGCGTAGGGACAGGGGAGGACACTGAAGCTTTCTTT	CASSVGTGEDTEAFF
TRBJ2-7	-	TRBV29-1	-	TGCAGCGTTGTGTCAGCATCCTACGAGCAGTACTTC	CSVVSASYEQYF
TRBJ2-1	-	TRBV18	-	TGTGCCAGCTCACCGGAGGGGGCCTCCTCAAACAATGAGCAGTTCTTC	CASSPEGASSNNEQFF
TRBJ1-1	-	TRBV7-9	-	TGTGCCAGCAGCCGGGGGAACACTGAAGCTTTCTTT	CASSRGNTEAFF
TRBJ2-2	TRBD1	TRBV7-2	-	TGTGCCAGCAGCTTACCGGGACAGCTAACCGGGGAGCTGTTTTTT	CASSLPGQLTGELFF
TRBJ1-1	-	TRBV7-2	-	TGTGCCAGCAGCCGGGAATTAGGGGTGAACACTGAAGCTTTCTTT	CASSRELGVNTEAFF
TRBJ2-3	TRBD2	TRBV4-3	few	TGCGCCAGCAGCCTAGTCAAATCAGCGGGAGTCCCCGGAGATACGCAGTATTTT	CASSLVKSAGVPGDTQYF
TRBJ2-5	-	TRBV21-1	-	TGTGCCAGCAGCAAAGAGGGAACAGGGCCGATCGAGGAGACCCAGTACTTC	CASSKEGTGPIEETQYF
TRBJ1-2	TRBD1	TRBV5-4	-	TGTGCCAGCAGCTTGGGACAGGGGAACTATGGCTACACCTTC	CASSLGQGNYGYTF
TRBJ1-6	-	TRBV9	-	TGTGCCAGCAGTGAACGACAGGTGGATTCACCCCTCCACTTT	CASSERQVDSPLHF